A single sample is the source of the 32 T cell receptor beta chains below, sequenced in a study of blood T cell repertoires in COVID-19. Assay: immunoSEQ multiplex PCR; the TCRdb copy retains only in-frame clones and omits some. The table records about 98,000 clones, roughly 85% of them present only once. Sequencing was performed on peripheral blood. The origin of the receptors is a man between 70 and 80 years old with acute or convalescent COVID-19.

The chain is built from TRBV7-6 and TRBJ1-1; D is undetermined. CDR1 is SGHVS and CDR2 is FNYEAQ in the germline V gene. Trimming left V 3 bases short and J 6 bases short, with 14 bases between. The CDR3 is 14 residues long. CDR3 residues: CASSFTRDPAEAFF. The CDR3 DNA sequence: TGTGCCAGCAGCTTCACTAGGGATCCGGCTGAAGCTTTCTTT.

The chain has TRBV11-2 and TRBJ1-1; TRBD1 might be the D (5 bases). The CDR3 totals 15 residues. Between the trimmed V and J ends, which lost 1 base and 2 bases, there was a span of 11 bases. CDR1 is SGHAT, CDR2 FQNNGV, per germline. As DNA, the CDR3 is TGTGCCAGCAGCTTAGTTCGGGGGTTCAACACTGAAGCTTTCTTT. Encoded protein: CASSLVRGFNTEAFF.

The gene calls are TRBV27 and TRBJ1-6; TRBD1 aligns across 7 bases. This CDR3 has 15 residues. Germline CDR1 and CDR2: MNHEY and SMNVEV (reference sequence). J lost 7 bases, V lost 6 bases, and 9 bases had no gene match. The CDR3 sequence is CASSGTVFGNSPLHF. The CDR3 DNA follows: TGTGCCAGCAGCGGGACAGTTTTCGGGAATTCACCCCTCCACTTT.

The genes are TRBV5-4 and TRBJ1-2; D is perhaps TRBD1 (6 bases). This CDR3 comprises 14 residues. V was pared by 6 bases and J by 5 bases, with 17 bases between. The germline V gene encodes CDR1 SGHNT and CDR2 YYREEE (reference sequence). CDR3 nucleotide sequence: TGTGCCAGCACAGTAGGGGGGGAGAGTTATGGCTACACCTTC. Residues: CASTVGGESYGYTF.

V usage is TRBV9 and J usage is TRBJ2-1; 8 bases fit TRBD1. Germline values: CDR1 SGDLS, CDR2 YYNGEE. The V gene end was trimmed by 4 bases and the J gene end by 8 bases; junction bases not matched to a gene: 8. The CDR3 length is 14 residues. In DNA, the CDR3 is TGTGCCAGCAGCTCCTCTCAGGGGGCGGATGAGCAGTTCTTC. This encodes CASSSSQGADEQFF.

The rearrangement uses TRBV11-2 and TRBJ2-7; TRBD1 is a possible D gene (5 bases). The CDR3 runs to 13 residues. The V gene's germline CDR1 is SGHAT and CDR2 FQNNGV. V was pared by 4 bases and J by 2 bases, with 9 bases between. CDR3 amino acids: CASSSTGPYEQYV. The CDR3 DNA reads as TGTGCCAGCAGCTCCACAGGACCCTACGAGCAGTACGTC.

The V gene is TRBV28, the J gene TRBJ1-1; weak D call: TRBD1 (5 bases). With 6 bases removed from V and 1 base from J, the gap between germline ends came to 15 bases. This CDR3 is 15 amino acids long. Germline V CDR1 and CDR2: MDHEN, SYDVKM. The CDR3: CASSSLGQTNTEAFF. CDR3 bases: TGTGCCAGCAGCTCCCTGGGGCAGACGAACACTGAAGCTTTCTTT.

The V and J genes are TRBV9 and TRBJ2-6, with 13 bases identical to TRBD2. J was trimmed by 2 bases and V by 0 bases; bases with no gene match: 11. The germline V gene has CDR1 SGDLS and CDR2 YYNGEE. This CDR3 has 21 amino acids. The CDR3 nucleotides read TGTGCCAGCAGCGTAGCTCTAACATCTGGACTAGCGGGGGCTGGGGCCAACGTCCTGACTTTC. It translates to CASSVALTSGLAGAGANVLTF. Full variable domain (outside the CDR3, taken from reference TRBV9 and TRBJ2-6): DSGVTQTPKHLITATGQRVTLRCSPRSGDLSVYWYQQSLDQGLQFLIQYYNGEERAKGNILERFSAQQFPDLHSELNLSSLELGDSALYFCASSVALTSGLAGAGANVLTFGAGSRLTVL.

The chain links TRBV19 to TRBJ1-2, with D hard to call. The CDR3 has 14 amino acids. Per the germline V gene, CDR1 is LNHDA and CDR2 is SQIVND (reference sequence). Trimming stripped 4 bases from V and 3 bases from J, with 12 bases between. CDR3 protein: CASSSPGHYYGYTF. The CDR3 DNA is TGTGCCAGTAGTAGCCCGGGTCACTACTATGGCTACACCTTC.

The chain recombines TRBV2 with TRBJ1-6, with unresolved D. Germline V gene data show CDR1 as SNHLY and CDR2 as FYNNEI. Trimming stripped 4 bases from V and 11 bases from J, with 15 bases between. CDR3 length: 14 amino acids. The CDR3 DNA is TGTGCCAGCAGTGTACGGACTCTGCAGGCACCCCTCCACTTT. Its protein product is CASSVRTLQAPLHF.

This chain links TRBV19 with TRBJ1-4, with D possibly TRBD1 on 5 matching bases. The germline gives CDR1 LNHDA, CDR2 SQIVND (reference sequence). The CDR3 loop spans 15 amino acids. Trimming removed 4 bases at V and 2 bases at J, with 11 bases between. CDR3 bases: TGTGCCAGTAGTACCACAGGAGAGACTAATGAAAAACTGTTTTTT. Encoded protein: CASSTTGETNEKLFF.

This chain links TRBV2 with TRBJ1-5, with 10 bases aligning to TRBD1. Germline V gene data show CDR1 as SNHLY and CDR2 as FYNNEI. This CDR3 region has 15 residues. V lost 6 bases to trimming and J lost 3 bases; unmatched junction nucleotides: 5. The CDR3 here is CASSPGQGDNQPQHF. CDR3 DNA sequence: TGTGCCAGCAGCCCCGGACAGGGGGACAATCAGCCCCAGCATTTT.

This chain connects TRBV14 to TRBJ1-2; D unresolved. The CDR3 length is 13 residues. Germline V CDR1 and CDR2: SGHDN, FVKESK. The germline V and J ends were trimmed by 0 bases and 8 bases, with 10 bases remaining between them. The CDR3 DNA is TGTGCCAGCAGCCAAGATCTCGGGGAAGGCTACACCTTC. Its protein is CASSQDLGEGYTF.

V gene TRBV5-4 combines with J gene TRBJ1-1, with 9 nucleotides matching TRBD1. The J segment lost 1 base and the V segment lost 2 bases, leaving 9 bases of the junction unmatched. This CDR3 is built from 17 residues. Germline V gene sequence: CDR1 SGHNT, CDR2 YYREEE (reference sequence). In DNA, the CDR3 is TGTGCCAGCAGCTTCCAACAGGGGGCACGTGGGAACACTGAAGCTTTCTTT. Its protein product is CASSFQQGARGNTEAFF.

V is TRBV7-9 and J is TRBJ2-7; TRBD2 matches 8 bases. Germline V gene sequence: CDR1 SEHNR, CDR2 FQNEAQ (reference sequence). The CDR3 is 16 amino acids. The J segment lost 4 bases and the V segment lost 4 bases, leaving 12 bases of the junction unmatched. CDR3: CASSSSLISGAYEQYF. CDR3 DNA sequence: TGTGCCAGCAGCTCCTCCCTTATTAGCGGGGCGTACGAGCAGTACTTC.

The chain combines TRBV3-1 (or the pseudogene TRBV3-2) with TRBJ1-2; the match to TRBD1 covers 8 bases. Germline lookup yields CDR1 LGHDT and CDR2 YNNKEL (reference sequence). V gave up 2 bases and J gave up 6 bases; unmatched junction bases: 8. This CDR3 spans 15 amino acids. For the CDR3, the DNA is TGTGCCAGCAGCCAACAGCGTCAGGGGGCGCATGGCTACACCTTC. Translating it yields CASSQQRQGAHGYTF.

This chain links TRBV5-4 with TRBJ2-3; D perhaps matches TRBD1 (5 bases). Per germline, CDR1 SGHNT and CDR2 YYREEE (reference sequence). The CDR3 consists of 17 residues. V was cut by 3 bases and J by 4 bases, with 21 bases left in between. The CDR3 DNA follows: TGTGCCAGCAGCTCGATCAGGGCCGGACCCTTGGCAGATACGCAGTATTTT. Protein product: CASSSIRAGPLADTQYF.

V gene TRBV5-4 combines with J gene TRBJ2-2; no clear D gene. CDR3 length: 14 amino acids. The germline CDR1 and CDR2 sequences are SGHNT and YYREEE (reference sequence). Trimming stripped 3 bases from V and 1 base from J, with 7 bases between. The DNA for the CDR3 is TGTGCCAGCAGCTCCAAGAGGAACACCGGGGAGCTGTTTTTT. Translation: CASSSKRNTGELFF. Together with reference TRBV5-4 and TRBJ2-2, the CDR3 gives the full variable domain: ETGVTQSPTHLIKTRGQQVTLRCSSQSGHNTVSWYQQALGQGPQFIFQYYREEENGRGNFPPRFSGLQFPNYSSELNVNALELDDSALYLCASSSKRNTGELFFGEGSRLTVL.

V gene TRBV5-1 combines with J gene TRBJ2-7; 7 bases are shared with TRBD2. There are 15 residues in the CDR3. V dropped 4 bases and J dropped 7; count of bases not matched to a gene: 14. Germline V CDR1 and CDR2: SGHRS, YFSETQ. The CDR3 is CASSAGGNLGGEQYF. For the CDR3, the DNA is TGCGCCAGCAGCGCCGGGGGGAACCTGGGCGGGGAGCAGTACTTC.

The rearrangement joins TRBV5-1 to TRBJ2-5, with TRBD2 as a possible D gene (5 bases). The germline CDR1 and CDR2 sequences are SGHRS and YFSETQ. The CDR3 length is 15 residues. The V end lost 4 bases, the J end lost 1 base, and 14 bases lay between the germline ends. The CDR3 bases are TGCGCCAGCAGCGCCGGAGCGGCTGCCCAAGAGACCCAGTACTTC. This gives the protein CASSAGAAAQETQYF.

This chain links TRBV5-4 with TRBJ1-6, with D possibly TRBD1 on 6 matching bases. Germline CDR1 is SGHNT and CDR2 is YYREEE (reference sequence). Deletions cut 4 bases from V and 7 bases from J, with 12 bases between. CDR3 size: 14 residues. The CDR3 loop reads CASSVQGENSPLHF. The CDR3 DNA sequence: TGTGCCAGCAGCGTACAGGGTGAGAATTCACCCCTCCACTTT.

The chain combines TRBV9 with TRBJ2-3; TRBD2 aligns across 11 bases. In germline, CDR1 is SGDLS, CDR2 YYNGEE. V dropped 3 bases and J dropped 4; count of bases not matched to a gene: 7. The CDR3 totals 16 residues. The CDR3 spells CASSARSGGAPDTQYF. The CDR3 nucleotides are TGTGCCAGCAGCGCCCGTAGCGGGGGGGCCCCAGATACGCAGTATTTT.

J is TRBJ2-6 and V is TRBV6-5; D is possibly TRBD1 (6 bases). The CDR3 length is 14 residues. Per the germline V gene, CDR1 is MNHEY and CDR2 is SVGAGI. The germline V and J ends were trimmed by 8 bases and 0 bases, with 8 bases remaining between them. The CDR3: CASLDSSGANVLTF. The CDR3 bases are TGTGCCAGCTTGGACAGCTCTGGGGCCAACGTCCTGACTTTC.

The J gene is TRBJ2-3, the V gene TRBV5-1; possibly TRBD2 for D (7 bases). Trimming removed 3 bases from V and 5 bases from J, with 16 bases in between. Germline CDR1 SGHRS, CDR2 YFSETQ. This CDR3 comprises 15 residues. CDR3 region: CASSSSGGEVDTQYF. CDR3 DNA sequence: TGCGCCAGCAGCTCCTCGGGGGGCGAGGTAGATACGCAGTATTTT.

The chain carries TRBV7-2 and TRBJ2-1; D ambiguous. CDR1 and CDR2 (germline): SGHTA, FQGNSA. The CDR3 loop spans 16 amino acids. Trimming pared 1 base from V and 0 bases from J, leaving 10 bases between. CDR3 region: CASSLGRIPSYNEQFF. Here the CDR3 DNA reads TGTGCCAGCAGCTTAGGGCGGATCCCCTCCTACAATGAGCAGTTCTTC. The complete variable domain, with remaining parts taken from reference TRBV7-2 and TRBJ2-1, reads GAGVSQSPSNKVTEKGKDVELRCDPISGHTALYWYRQSLGQGLEFLIYFQGNSAPDKSGLPSDRFSAERTGGSVSTLTIQRTQQEDSAVYLCASSLGRIPSYNEQFFGPGTRLTVL.

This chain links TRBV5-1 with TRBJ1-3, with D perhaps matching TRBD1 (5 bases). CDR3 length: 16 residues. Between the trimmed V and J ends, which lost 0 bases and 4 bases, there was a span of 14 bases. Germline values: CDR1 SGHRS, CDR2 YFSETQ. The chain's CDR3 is CASSLVGAERGNTIYF. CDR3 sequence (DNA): TGCGCCAGCAGCTTGGTTGGGGCAGAGAGAGGAAACACCATATATTTT.

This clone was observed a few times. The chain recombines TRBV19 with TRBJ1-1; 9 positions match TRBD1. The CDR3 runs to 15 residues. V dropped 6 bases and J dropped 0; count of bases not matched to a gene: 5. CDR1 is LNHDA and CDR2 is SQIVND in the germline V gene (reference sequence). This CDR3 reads CASRDRGAMNTEAFF. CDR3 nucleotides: TGTGCCAGTAGAGACAGGGGGGCGATGAACACTGAAGCTTTCTTT.

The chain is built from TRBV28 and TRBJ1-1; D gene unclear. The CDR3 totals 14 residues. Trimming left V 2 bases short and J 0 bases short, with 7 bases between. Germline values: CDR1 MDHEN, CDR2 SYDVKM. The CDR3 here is CASSLGQMNTEAFF. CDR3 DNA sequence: TGTGCCAGCAGTTTAGGCCAGATGAACACTGAAGCTTTCTTT.

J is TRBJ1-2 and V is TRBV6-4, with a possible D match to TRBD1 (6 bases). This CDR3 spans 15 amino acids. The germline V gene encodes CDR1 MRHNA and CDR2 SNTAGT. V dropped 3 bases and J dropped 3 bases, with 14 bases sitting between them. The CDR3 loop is CASSDRGGLDYGYTF. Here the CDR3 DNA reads TGTGCCAGCAGTGATCGGGGGGGCTTGGACTATGGCTACACCTTC.

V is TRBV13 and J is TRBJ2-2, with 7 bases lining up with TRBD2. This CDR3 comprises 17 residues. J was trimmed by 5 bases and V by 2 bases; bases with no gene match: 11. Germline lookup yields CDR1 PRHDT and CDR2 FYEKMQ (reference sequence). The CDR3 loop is CASSLNRLASRTGELFF. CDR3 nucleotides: TGTGCCAGCAGCTTAAATCGACTAGCAAGTCGGACCGGGGAGCTGTTTTTT.

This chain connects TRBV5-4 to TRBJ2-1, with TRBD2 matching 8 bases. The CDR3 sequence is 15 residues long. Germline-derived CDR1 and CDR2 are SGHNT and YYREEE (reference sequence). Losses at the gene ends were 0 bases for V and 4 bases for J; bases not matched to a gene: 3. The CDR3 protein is CASSLVAGGYNEQFF. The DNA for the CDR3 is TGTGCCAGCAGCTTGGTTGCGGGGGGTTACAATGAGCAGTTCTTC.

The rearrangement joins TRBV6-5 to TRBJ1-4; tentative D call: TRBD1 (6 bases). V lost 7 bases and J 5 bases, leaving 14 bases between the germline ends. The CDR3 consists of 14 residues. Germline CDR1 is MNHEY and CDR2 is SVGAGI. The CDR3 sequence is CASTREQGNEKLFF. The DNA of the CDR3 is TGTGCCAGCACCCGAGAACAGGGAAATGAAAAACTGTTTTTT.